Below are 20 T cell receptor beta chains sequenced from a single sample in a study of blood T cell repertoires in COVID-19. Some clones are missing from TCRdb's copy, which holds only in-frame ones; the method was immunoSEQ multiplex PCR. The sample carries about 210,000 clones, 88% recorded once. The specimen sequenced was peripheral blood. The source of these receptors is a man between 65 and 79 years old with acute or convalescent COVID-19.

The CDR3 region has the DNA TGTGCCAGACAGGGGGTTGATTCACCCCTCCACTTT. Residues: CARQGVDSPLHF. The chain links TRBV2 to TRBJ1-6, with 8 bases that match TRBD1. From germline, CDR1 is SNHLY and CDR2 FYNNEI. This CDR3 region has 12 residues. Trimming took 9 bases from V and 8 from J; bases not matched to a gene: 3.

This chain joins TRBV19 and TRBJ2-1; unclear D gene. Germline V lookup: CDR1 LNHDA, CDR2 SQIVND (reference sequence). The CDR3 consists of 11 residues. V was shortened by 4 bases and J by 5 bases, with 3 bases between the two germline ends. The CDR3 sequence: CASSTDNEQFF. The CDR3 nucleotides are TGTGCCAGTAGTACCGACAATGAGCAGTTCTTC. Supplemented by reference TRBV19 and TRBJ2-1, the full variable domain reads DGGITQSPKYLFRKEGQNVTLSCEQNLNHDAMYWYRQDPGQGLRLIYYSQIVNDFQKGDIAEGYSVSREKKESFPLTVTSAQKNPTAFYLCASSTDNEQFFGPGTRLTVL.

The V and J genes are TRBV9 and TRBJ1-2; TRBD1 matches at 7 bases. Germline V lookup: CDR1 SGDLS, CDR2 YYNGEE. The CDR3 totals 16 residues. The V and J ends lost 0 bases and 3 bases, in that order; junction bases with no gene match: 8. The CDR3 reads CASSVGGGQDHYGYTF. Written as DNA, the CDR3 is TGTGCCAGCAGCGTAGGGGGCGGACAGGACCACTATGGCTACACCTTC.

V and J are TRBV2 and TRBJ1-6, with a possible D match to TRBD1 (6 bases). V lost 4 bases, J lost 7 bases, and 11 bases lay in between. Germline CDR1 SNHLY, CDR2 FYNNEI. The CDR3 covers 14 residues. CDR3 coding DNA: TGTGCCAGCAGTGGACAGGTTTCAAATTCACCCCTCCACTTT. It encodes CASSGQVSNSPLHF.

The chain is built from TRBV12-3 or TRBV12-4 and TRBJ1-3; D unclear. CDR3 length equals 11 residues. Trimming shortened V by 7 bases and J by 3 bases, and 4 bases separated the two germline ends. The CDR3 sequence is CASTSGNTIYF. In DNA form, the CDR3 reads TGTGCCAGCACGAGTGGAAACACCATATATTTT.

The J gene is TRBJ2-2, the V gene TRBV24-1, with TRBD2 matching 8 bases. CDR3 length: 15 residues. J gave up 6 bases and V 3 bases, and 5 bases lay outside the gene matches. Germline assignment: CDR1 KGHDR and CDR2 SFDVKD. CDR3: CATSDSGGAAGELFF. The CDR3 DNA reads as TGTGCCACCAGTGATAGCGGGGGAGCTGCCGGGGAGCTGTTTTTT.

The V call is TRBV20-1, the J call TRBJ1-1; D ambiguous. Trimming cost V 3 bases and J 0 bases, with 8 bases left between them. The CDR3 totals 13 residues. Germline V gene data show CDR1 as DFQATT and CDR2 as SNEGSKA (reference sequence). The CDR3 protein is CSASLELNTEAFF. DNA of the CDR3: TGCAGTGCTAGTTTGGAGTTGAACACTGAAGCTTTCTTT.

J is TRBJ2-1 and V is TRBV11-1; D is unclear. Trimming stripped 1 base from V and 8 bases from J, with 9 bases between. CDR3 size: 13 residues. Germline V gives CDR1 SGHAT, CDR2 FQDESV (reference sequence). CDR3 nucleotides: TGTGCCAGCAGCTTAGTCCTGTTCCATGAGCAGTTCTTC. This sequence encodes CASSLVLFHEQFF.

The chain joins TRBV29-1 to TRBJ2-5, with D perhaps matching TRBD2 (5 bases). Trimming took off 1 base at V and 5 bases at J, with 11 bases between the two ends. CDR1 SQVTM and CDR2 ANQGSEA come from the germline V gene. The CDR3 covers 13 residues. CDR3 protein: CSVEAHPGETQYF. The CDR3 DNA sequence: TGCAGCGTTGAAGCCCACCCGGGGGAGACCCAGTACTTC. The full variable domain, with the rest looked up from reference TRBV29-1 and TRBJ2-5, is SAVISQKPSRDICQRGTSLTIQCQVDSQVTMMFWYRQQPGQSLTLIATANQGSEATYESGFVIDKFPISRPNLTFSTLTVSNMSPEDSSIYLCSVEAHPGETQYFGPGTRLLVL.

The genes are TRBV6-2 or TRBV6-3 and TRBJ1-1; the D is unclear. V lost 5 bases and J lost 0, with 10 bases in between. The CDR3 has 14 amino acids. In germline, CDR1 is MNHEY, CDR2 SVGEGT. The CDR3 loop reads CASSKNSLNTEAFF. CDR3 sequence (DNA): TGTGCCAGCAGTAAAAATAGCCTGAACACTGAAGCTTTCTTT.

The chain joins TRBV5-4 to TRBJ2-1; 12 bases are shared with TRBD2. V lost 5 bases, J lost 5 bases, and 8 bases stayed unmatched. The CDR3 length is 16 residues. Germline V gene sequence: CDR1 SGHNT, CDR2 YYREEE (reference sequence). The CDR3 bases are TGTGCCAGCAGTTCCGGACCTAGCGGGGGGGACAATGAGCAGTTCTTC. Translation: CASSSGPSGGDNEQFF.

J is TRBJ2-5 and V is TRBV12-5; D is ambiguous. Trimming removed 6 bases from V and 5 bases from J, with 13 bases in between. CDR1 is LGHNT, CDR2 FRNRAP, per germline. The CDR3 extends over 13 amino acids. The CDR3 here is CASGGSGWETQYF. The CDR3 DNA reads as TGTGCTAGTGGGGGTTCCGGGTGGGAGACCCAGTACTTC.

The J gene is TRBJ1-5, the V gene TRBV18, with 7 bases aligning to TRBD1. Germline CDR1 KGHSH, CDR2 LQKENI. The CDR3 extends over 15 amino acids. The V segment lost 6 bases and the J segment 4 bases; nucleotides outside the gene matches: 9. CDR3 DNA sequence: TGTGCCAGCTCTCCCCTCGGGGACAGTAATCAGCCCCAGCATTTT. This encodes CASSPLGDSNQPQHF.

This clone was detected only a few times. The chain's CDR3 is CASSDRVEVFYNEQFF. CDR3 coding DNA: TGCGCCAGCAGTGATCGCGTGGAGGTGTTCTACAATGAGCAGTTCTTC. The chain recombines TRBV10-1 with TRBJ2-1; maybe TRBD2 (5 bases). This CDR3 spans 16 amino acids. Germline CDR1 WNHNN, CDR2 SYGVQD (reference sequence). Trimming cost V 3 bases and J 3 bases, with 15 bases left between them.

This clone was observed a few times. V and J are TRBV28 and TRBJ1-1; TRBD1 aligns across 7 bases. The germline V gene has CDR1 MDHEN and CDR2 SYDVKM. Unmatched junction bases numbered 11, after V lost 6 bases and J lost 7 bases. The CDR3 is 14 residues long. This CDR3 reads CASSQNTGTVEAFF. CDR3 nucleotide sequence: TGTGCCAGCAGCCAAAACACCGGGACAGTTGAAGCTTTCTTT.

This clone was seen only once. CDR3 loop: CASSQSRGSADTQYF. Written as DNA, the CDR3 is TGTGCCAGCAGCCAATCAAGGGGATCTGCAGATACGCAGTATTTT. V is TRBV16 and J is TRBJ2-3; D is possibly TRBD1 (5 bases). The CDR3 has 15 residues. Germline CDR1 is KGHSY and CDR2 is FQNENV. The V gene lost 0 bases and the J gene lost 4 bases, with 11 bases spanning the gap.

The chain combines TRBV6-1 with TRBJ1-1, with 8 bases matching TRBD1. The CDR3 runs 15 residues. Trimming cost V 2 bases and J 5 bases; bases outside gene matches: 7. Germline V CDR1 and CDR2: MNHNS, SASEGT. DNA of the CDR3: TGTGCCAGCAGTGAACGTGGACAGGGTAGTACTGAAGCTTTCTTT. Residues: CASSERGQGSTEAFF.

The chain joins TRBV3-1 (or the pseudogene TRBV3-2) to TRBJ1-4; TRBD1 might be the D (6 bases). Looked up from germline, CDR1 is LGHDT and CDR2 is YNNKEL (reference sequence). CDR3 length: 14 residues. Trimming shortened V by 6 bases and J by 11 bases, and 19 bases separated the two germline ends. This CDR3 is CASRIGLTGRKLFF. The CDR3 region has the DNA TGTGCCAGCAGGATCGGGTTGACAGGTCGGAAACTGTTTTTT.

This clone showed up just once. The rearrangement joins TRBV2 to TRBJ1-5; weak D call: TRBD1 (6 bases). This CDR3 is 15 amino acids long. CDR1 is SNHLY, CDR2 FYNNEI, per germline. Trimming took off 5 bases at V and 0 bases at J, with 11 bases between the two ends. The CDR3 reads CASSTGSLSNQPQHF. The CDR3 DNA follows: TGTGCCAGCAGTACAGGGAGTCTTAGCAATCAGCCCCAGCATTTT. Filled out from reference TRBV2 and TRBJ1-5, the complete variable domain reads EPEVTQTPSHQVTQMGQEVILRCVPISNHLYFYWYRQILGQKVEFLVSFYNNEISEKSEIFDDQFSVERPDGSNFTLKIRSTKLEDSAMYFCASSTGSLSNQPQHFGDGTRLSIL.

On this clone: One end of the junction varies from germline; a read error may be responsible. The chain employs TRBV7-7 and TRBJ2-2; D unresolved. Germline CDR1 SSHAT, CDR2 FNYEAQ (reference sequence). This CDR3 is built from 14 residues. CDR3 bases: TGTGCTAGCAGCTTAAGACAGAACACCGGGGAGCTGTTTTTT. Translated, it gives CASSLRQNTGELFF.